These 15 T cell receptor beta chains were sequenced from one sample in a study of identical twins. TCRdb passed the 5' RACE reads through MiXCR, listing each CDR3 protein once. The table includes 250,000 to 300,000 distinct CDR3 sequences, roughly 9% detected once. The data also belong to a second study, concerning yellow fever vaccine responses in identical twins.

The source material was CD8+ T cells sorted from blood. The source of these receptors is a woman aged 18-35 years in good health.

This clonotype was detected ten times or more. The chain recombines TRBV12-3 or TRBV12-4 with TRBJ2-5, with 8 bases fitting TRBD2. V was pared by 6 bases and J by 3 bases, with 18 bases of the junction left unmatched. CDR3 length: 18 amino acids. CDR3 in amino acids: CASSISGTGLDGKETQYF. The CDR3 bases are TGTGCCAGCAGCATTAGCGGGACCGGGCTGGATGGCAAAGAGACCCAGTACTTC.

V and J are TRBV7-3 and TRBJ2-2, with D uncertain. V was pared by 5 bases and J by 8 bases, with 12 bases between. The germline V gene encodes CDR1 SGHTA and CDR2 FQGTGA. The CDR3 contains 13 residues. The CDR3 spells CASSPLLGGELFF. CDR3 in DNA: TGTGCCAGCAGCCCCCTATTGGGGGGGGAGCTGTTTTTT.

This clonotype was recorded a few times. J is TRBJ2-2 and V is TRBV27; D not certain. Germline assignment: CDR1 MNHEY and CDR2 SMNVEV (reference sequence). CDR3 length equals 15 residues. V gave up 6 bases and J gave up 1 base, with 12 bases separating them. This chain's CDR3 is CASSHSDLNTGELFF. The CDR3 DNA follows: TGTGCCAGCAGCCACAGTGACCTGAACACCGGGGAGCTGTTTTTT.

At least ten counts were recorded for this clonotype. The rearrangement joins TRBV7-9 to TRBJ1-1; D is perhaps TRBD1 (5 bases). Trimming pared 3 bases from V and 0 bases from J, leaving 17 bases between. The V gene's germline CDR1 is SEHNR and CDR2 FQNEAQ (reference sequence). This CDR3 has 17 amino acids. The DNA for the CDR3 is TGTGCCAGCAGCTTCACAGGCCTCTCGGACCTGAACACTGAAGCTTTCTTT. Protein product: CASSFTGLSDLNTEAFF.

In its sample, this clonotype was seen many times. The chain employs TRBV4-3 and TRBJ2-1, with TRBD2 identical over 13 bases. The CDR3 length is 16 residues. V was pared by 0 bases and J by 9 bases, with 5 bases of the junction left unmatched. From germline, CDR1 is LGHNA and CDR2 YSLEER. The CDR3: CASSQDNGLAGVEQFF. CDR3 sequence (DNA): TGCGCCAGCAGCCAAGACAACGGACTAGCGGGAGTTGAGCAGTTCTTC.

This clonotype was seen ten or more times. The V call is TRBV11-2, the J call TRBJ2-4, with 7 bases fitting TRBD1. Germline CDR1 reads SGHAT; CDR2 reads FQNNGV. J lost 7 bases, V lost 1 base, and 10 bases had no gene match. This CDR3 comprises 16 residues. This CDR3 reads CASSLGDSPGVNIQYF. Written as DNA, the CDR3 is TGTGCCAGCAGCTTAGGGGACAGCCCAGGGGTCAACATTCAGTACTTC.

This clonotype was counted a few times. The rearrangement uses TRBV14 and TRBJ2-7; the D is unclear. The CDR3 consists of 13 residues. CDR1 is SGHDN, CDR2 FVKESK, per germline. V lost 3 bases and J 4 bases, leaving 10 bases between the germline ends. The CDR3 nucleotides are TGTGCCAGCAGCCAGGGCGCCCAGTACGAGCAGTACTTC. It encodes CASSQGAQYEQYF.

The J gene is TRBJ2-1, the V gene TRBV30; D unresolved. Trimming shortened V by 4 bases and J by 6 bases, and 13 bases separated the two germline ends. Germline V gene data show CDR1 as GTSNPN and CDR2 as SVGIG (reference sequence). CDR3 length equals 13 residues. The CDR3, as DNA: TGTGCCTGGACTCCAGGAACGGGCAATGAGCAGTTCTTC. It is translated as CAWTPGTGNEQFF.

This clonotype was picked up a small number of times. The genes are TRBV20-1 and TRBJ2-7; tentative D call: TRBD2 (5 bases). V lost 0 bases and J lost 3, with 12 bases in between. The CDR3 sequence is 14 residues long. The germline V gene encodes CDR1 DFQATT and CDR2 SNEGSKA (reference sequence). CDR3 in amino acids: CSARESASNYEQYF. The DNA for the CDR3 is TGCAGTGCTAGAGAATCCGCTAGCAACTACGAGCAGTACTTC.

The rearrangement links TRBV20-1 to TRBJ2-7; 8 nucleotides match TRBD2. Germline V gene sequence: CDR1 DFQATT, CDR2 SNEGSKA (reference sequence). Germline trimming cut 3 bases from V and 2 bases from J; bases unmatched to any gene: 15. The CDR3 contains 17 residues. CDR3 amino acids: CSARGGPATSVPYEQYF. The CDR3 DNA is TGCAGTGCTAGGGGAGGCCCCGCGACTAGCGTACCCTACGAGCAGTACTTC.

The sample holds many counts of this clonotype. The chain is built from TRBV6-5 and TRBJ2-1, with 7 bases aligning to TRBD2. J was trimmed by 4 bases and V by 1 base; bases with no gene match: 10. Germline lookup yields CDR1 MNHEY and CDR2 SVGAGI. The CDR3 runs 17 residues. The CDR3 spells CASSYYGGGPVYNEQFF. The DNA for the CDR3 is TGTGCCAGCAGTTACTATGGGGGAGGGCCGGTTTACAATGAGCAGTTCTTC.

This clonotype was recorded at least ten times. J is TRBJ1-1 and V is TRBV4-3, with 7 bases identical to TRBD1. The trim removed 4 bases at V and 7 bases at J, leaving 6 bases unmatched. The CDR3 extends over 13 amino acids. Germline V gene sequence: CDR1 LGHNA, CDR2 YSLEER. For the CDR3, the DNA is TGCGCCAGCAGCCTACAGGGGTCGAATGAAGCTTTCTTT. Protein: CASSLQGSNEAFF.

This clonotype was seen repeatedly, ten times or more. This chain links TRBV12-3 or TRBV12-4 with TRBJ2-3; no definite D call. V lost 4 bases to trimming and J lost 0 bases, with 8 bases between them. The CDR3 spans 14 residues. The CDR3 protein is CASSSPASTDTQYF. CDR3 in DNA: TGTGCCAGCAGTTCGCCTGCTAGCACAGATACGCAGTATTTT.

Many counts were recorded for this clonotype. The rearrangement links TRBV29-1 to TRBJ2-7; weak D call: TRBD2 (5 bases). Germline CDR1 and CDR2: SQVTM and ANQGSEA. The germline V and J ends were trimmed by 0 bases and 3 bases, with 9 bases remaining between them. The CDR3 contains 13 residues. CDR3 amino acids: CSVEEGEGYEQYF. CDR3 DNA sequence: TGCAGCGTTGAAGAAGGAGAGGGCTACGAGCAGTACTTC.

This clonotype was recorded a few times. This chain joins TRBV10-3 and TRBJ2-7; D is unresolved. Per the germline V gene, CDR1 is ENHRY and CDR2 is SYGVKD. The V end lost 3 bases, the J end lost 5 bases, and 11 bases lay between the germline ends. The CDR3 consists of 13 residues. CDR3 bases: TGTGCCATCAGTGACTCCCCTGAGCACGAGCAGTACTTC. It encodes CAISDSPEHEQYF.